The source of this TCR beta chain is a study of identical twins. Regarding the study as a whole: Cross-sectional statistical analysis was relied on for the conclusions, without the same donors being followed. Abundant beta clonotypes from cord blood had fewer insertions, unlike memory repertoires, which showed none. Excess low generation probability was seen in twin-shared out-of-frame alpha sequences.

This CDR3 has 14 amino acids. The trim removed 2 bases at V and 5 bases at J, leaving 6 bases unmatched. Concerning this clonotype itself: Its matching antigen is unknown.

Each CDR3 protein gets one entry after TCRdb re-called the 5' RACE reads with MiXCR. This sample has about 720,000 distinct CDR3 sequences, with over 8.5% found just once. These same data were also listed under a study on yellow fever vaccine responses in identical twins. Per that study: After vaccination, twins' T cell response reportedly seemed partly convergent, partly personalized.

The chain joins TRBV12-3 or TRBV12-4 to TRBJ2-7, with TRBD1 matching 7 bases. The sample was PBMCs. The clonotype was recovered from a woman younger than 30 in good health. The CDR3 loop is CASSLRQGSHEQYF. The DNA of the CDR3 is TGTGCCAGCAGTTTAAGACAGGGTTCACACGAGCAGTACTTC.